This TCR beta chain was sequenced during a study of T cells after posttransplantation cyclophosphamide. Whole-study results and caveats: Recipient CMV seropositivity and CMV reactivation strongly tracked TRB clonality. Donor-recipient repertoire similarity was low at 1-2 months, rising over year one. Blood and skin or GI T cell repertoires showed limited TRB overlap.

This clone was seen at least ten times. Its antigen is not identified. The V end lost 1 base, the J end lost 6 bases, and 8 bases lay between the germline ends. CDR3 length: 13 residues. CDR1 LNHDA and CDR2 SQIVND come from the germline V gene (reference sequence). The related graft donor's blood sample was taken on the day of bone marrow donation. Profiling relied on immunoSEQ multiplex PCR, and the TCRdb table lists in-frame clones only, not all of them. The sample gives 30,000 or so clones, none seen only once, and the top ten clones hold about 4.3%. Sequencing was performed on PBMCs. The gene calls are TRBV19 and TRBJ2-3; D gene ambiguous. The sequence was collected from a woman aged 30 to 39 in good health and a related stem cell transplant donor. The CDR3 loop is CASSIALGDTQYF. The CDR3 nucleotides are TGTGCCAGTAGTATAGCCCTCGGGGATACGCAGTATTTT.